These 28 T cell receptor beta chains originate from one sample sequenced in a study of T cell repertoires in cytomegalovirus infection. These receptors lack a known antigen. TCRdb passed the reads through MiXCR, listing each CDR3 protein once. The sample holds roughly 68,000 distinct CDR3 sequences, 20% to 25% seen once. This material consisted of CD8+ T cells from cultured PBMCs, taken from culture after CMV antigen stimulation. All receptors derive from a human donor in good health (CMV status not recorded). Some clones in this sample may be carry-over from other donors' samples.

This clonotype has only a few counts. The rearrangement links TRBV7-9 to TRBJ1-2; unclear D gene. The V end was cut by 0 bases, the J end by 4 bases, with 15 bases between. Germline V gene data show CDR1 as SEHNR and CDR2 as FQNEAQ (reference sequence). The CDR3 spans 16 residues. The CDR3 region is CASSLAPEGRSYGYTF. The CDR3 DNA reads TGTGCCAGCAGCTTAGCGCCGGAAGGGCGAAGCTATGGCTACACCTTC.

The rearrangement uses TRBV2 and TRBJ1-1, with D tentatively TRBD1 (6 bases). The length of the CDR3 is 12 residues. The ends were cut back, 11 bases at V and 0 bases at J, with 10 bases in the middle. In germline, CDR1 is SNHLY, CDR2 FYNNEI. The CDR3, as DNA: TGTGCCGAGGGGGGATTGAACACTGAAGCTTTCTTT. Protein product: CAEGGLNTEAFF.

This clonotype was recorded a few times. CDR3 amino acids: CASSLAGLAVYNEQFF. The CDR3 DNA is TGTGCCAGCAGTTTAGCCGGACTAGCGGTATACAATGAGCAGTTCTTC. V gene TRBV12-3 or TRBV12-4 combines with J gene TRBJ2-1; 10 bases fit TRBD2. The CDR3 spans 16 residues. V was pared by 0 bases and J by 4 bases, with 3 bases of the junction left unmatched.

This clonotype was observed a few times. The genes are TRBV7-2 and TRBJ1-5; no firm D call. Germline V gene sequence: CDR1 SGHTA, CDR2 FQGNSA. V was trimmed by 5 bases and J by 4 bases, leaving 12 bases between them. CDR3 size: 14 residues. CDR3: CASSDGRWNQPQHF. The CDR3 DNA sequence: TGTGCCAGCAGCGATGGACGGTGGAATCAGCCCCAGCATTTT.

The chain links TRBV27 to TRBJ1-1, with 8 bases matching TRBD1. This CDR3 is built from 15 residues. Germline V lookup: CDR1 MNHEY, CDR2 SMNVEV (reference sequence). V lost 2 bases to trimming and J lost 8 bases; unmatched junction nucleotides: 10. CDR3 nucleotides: TGTGCCAGCAGTTTAACCTATGGCAGGGGGCGCGAAGCTTTCTTT. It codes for CASSLTYGRGREAFF.

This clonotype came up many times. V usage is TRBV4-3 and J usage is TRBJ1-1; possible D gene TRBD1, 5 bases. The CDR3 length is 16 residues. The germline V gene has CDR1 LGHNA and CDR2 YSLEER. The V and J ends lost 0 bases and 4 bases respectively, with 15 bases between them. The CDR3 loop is CASSQEADFGGTEAFF. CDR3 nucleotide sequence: TGCGCCAGCAGCCAAGAGGCAGATTTTGGGGGCACTGAAGCTTTCTTT.

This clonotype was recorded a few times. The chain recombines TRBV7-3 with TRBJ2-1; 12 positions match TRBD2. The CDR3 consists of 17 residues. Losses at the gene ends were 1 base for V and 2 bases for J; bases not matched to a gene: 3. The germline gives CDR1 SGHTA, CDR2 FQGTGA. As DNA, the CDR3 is TGTGCCAGCAGCTTAAGGCCTAGCGGGGGGGCCTACAATGAGCAGTTCTTC. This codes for CASSLRPSGGAYNEQFF.

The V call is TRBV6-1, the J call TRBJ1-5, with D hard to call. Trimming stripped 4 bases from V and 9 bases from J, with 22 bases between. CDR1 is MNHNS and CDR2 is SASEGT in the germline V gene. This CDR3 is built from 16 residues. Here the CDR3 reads CASSGPEGALERPQHF. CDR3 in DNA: TGTGCCAGCAGTGGTCCAGAGGGTGCCCTAGAAAGGCCCCAGCATTTT.

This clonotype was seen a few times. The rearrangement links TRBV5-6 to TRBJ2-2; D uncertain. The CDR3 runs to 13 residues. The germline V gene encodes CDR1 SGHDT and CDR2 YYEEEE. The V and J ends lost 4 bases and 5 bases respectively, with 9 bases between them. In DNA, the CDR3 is TGTGCCAGCAGCCAAGGGTGGACCGGGGAGCTGTTTTTT. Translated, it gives CASSQGWTGELFF.

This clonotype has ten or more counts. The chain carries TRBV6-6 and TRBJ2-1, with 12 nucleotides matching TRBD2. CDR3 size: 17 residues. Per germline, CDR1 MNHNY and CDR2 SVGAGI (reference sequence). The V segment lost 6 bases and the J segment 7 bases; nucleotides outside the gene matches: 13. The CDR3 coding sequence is TGTGCCAGCAGCCCCAACCCCCTAGCGGGGGGGCCGAATGAGCAGTTCTTC. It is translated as CASSPNPLAGGPNEQFF.

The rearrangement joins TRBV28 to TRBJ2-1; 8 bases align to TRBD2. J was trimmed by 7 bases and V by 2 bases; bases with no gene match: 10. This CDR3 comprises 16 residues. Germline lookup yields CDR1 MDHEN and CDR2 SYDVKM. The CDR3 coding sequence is TGTGCCAGCAGTTTAACGGTCGGGAGGGACGGGAATGAGCAGTTCTTC. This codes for CASSLTVGRDGNEQFF.

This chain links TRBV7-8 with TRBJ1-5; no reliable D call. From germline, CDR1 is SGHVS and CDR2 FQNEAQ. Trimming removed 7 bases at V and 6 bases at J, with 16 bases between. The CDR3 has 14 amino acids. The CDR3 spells CASIDGVRGQPQHF. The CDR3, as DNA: TGTGCCAGCATCGACGGCGTCCGTGGTCAGCCCCAGCATTTT.

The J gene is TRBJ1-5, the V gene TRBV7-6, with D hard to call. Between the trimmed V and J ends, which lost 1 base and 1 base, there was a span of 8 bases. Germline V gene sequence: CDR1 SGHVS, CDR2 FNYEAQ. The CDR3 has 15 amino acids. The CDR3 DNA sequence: TGTGCCAGCAGCTTAGTCGCCCACAGCAATCAGCCCCAGCATTTT. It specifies CASSLVAHSNQPQHF. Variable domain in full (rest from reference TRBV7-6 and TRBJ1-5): GAGVSQSPRYKVTKRGQDVALRCDPISGHVSLYWYRQALGQGPEFLTYFNYEAQQDKSGLPNDRFSAERPEGSISTLTIQRTEQRDSAMYRCASSLVAHSNQPQHFGDGTRLSIL.

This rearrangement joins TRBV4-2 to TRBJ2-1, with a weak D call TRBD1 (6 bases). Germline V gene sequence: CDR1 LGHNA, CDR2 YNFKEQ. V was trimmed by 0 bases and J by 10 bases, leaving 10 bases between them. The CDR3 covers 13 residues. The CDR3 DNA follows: TGTGCCAGCAGCCAAGAGGGACAAAGAGAGCAGTTCTTC. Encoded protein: CASSQEGQREQFF.

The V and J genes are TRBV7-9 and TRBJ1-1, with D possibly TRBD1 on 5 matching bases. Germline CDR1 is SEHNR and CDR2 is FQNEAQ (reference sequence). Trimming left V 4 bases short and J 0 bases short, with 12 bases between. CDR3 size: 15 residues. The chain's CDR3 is CASSSPDRLNTEAFF. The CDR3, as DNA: TGTGCCAGCAGCTCCCCCGACAGACTGAACACTGAAGCTTTCTTT. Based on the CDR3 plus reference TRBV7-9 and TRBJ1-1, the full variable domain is DTGVSQNPRHKITKRGQNVTFRCDPISEHNRLYWYRQTLGQGPEFLTYFQNEAQLEKSRLLSDRFSAERPKGSFSTLEIQRTEQGDSAMYLCASSSPDRLNTEAFFGQGTRLTVV.

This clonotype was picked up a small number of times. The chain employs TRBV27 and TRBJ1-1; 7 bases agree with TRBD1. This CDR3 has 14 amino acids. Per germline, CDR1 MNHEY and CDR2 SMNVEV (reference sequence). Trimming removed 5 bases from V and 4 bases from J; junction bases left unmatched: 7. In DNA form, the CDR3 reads TGTGCCAGCAGTCGAATGGGACAGATCACTGAAGCTTTCTTT. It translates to CASSRMGQITEAFF.

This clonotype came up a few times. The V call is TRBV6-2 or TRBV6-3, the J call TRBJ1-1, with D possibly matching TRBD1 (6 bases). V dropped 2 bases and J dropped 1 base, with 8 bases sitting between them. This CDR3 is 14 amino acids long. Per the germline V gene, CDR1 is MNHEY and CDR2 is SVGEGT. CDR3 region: CASSYGTRNTEAFF. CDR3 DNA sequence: TGTGCCAGCAGTTACGGGACACGGAACACTGAAGCTTTCTTT.

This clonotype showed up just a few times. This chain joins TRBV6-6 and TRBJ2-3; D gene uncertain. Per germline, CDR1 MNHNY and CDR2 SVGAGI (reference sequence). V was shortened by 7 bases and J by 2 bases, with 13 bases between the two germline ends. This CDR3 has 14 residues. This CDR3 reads CASILTEYTDTQYF. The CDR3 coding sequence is TGTGCCAGCATCCTCACGGAGTACACAGATACGCAGTATTTT.

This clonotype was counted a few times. The CDR3 bases are TGTGCCAGCAGTCCAACAGTGGGGGCGGTGAACACTGAAGCTTTCTTT. It specifies CASSPTVGAVNTEAFF. The chain employs TRBV25-1 and TRBJ1-1; weak D call: TRBD1 (6 bases). The V gene lost 5 bases and the J gene lost 0 bases, with 16 bases spanning the gap. The CDR3 has 16 amino acids. Germline V lookup: CDR1 MGHDK, CDR2 SYGVNS.

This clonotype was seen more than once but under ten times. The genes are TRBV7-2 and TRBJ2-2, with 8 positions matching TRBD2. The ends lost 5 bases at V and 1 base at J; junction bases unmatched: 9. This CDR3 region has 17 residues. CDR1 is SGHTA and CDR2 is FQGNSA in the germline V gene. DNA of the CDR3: TGTGCCAGCAGCCCGCGTCCGAGCGGGGGGAACACCGGGGAGCTGTTTTTT. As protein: CASSPRPSGGNTGELFF.

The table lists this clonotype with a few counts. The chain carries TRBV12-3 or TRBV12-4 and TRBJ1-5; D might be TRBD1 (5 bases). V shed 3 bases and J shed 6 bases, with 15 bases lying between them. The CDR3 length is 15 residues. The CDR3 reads CASSFTGGLAQPQHF. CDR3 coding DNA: TGTGCCAGCAGTTTCACAGGAGGACTAGCTCAGCCCCAGCATTTT.

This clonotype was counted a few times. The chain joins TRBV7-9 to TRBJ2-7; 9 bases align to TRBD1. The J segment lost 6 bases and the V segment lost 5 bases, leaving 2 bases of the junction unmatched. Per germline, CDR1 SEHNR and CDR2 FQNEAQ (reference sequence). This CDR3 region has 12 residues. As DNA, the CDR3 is TGTGCCAGCAGCCAGGACAGGGGCGAGCAGTACTTC. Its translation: CASSQDRGEQYF.

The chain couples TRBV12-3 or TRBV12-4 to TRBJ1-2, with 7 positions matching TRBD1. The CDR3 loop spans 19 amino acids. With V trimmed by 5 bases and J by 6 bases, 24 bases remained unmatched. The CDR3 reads CASSPYDRNRTGRSDGYTF. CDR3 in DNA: TGTGCCAGCAGTCCCTACGACCGAAACCGGACAGGACGGTCTGATGGCTACACCTTC.

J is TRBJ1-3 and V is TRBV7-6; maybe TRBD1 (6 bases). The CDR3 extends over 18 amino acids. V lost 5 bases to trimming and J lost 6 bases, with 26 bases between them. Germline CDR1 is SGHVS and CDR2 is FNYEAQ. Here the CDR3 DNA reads TGTGCCAGCAGCACCCGAACGACGACAGGCAGGGGACAAAACACCATATATTTT. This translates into CASSTRTTTGRGQNTIYF. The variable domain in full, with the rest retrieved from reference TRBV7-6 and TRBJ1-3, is GAGVSQSPRYKVTKRGQDVALRCDPISGHVSLYWYRQALGQGPEFLTYFNYEAQQDKSGLPNDRFSAERPEGSISTLTIQRTEQRDSAMYRCASSTRTTTGRGQNTIYFGEGSWLTVV.

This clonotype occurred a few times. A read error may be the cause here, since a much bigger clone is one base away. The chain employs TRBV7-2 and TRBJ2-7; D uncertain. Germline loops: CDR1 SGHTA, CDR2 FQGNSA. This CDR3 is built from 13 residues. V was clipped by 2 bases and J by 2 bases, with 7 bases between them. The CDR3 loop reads CASSLSPAYEQYF. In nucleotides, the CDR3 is TGTGCCAGCAGCTTAAGCCCCGCCTACGAGCAGTACTTC.

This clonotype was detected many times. CDR3 sequence (DNA): TGTGCCAGCAGCTGGATTCGGACTAGCGGGAGGGCCTTGTCGCCAGATACGCAGTATTTT. This codes for CASSWIRTSGRALSPDTQYF. The J gene is TRBJ2-3, the V gene TRBV11-2; 15 bases line up with TRBD2. The V segment lost 4 bases and the J segment 4 bases; nucleotides outside the gene matches: 15. There are 20 residues in the CDR3. Germline V gene sequence: CDR1 SGHAT, CDR2 FQNNGV.

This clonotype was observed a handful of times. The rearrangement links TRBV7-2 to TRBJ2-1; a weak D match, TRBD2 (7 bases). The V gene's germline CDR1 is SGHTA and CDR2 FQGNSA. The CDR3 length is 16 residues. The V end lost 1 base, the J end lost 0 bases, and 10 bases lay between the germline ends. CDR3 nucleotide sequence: TGTGCCAGCAGCTTAGGGGGGGGGCCCTCCTACAATGAGCAGTTCTTC. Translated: CASSLGGGPSYNEQFF.

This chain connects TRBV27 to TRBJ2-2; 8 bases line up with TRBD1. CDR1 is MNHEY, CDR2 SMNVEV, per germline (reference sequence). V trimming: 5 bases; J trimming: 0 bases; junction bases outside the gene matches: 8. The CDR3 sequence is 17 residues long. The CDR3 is CASSKRTGFANTGELFF. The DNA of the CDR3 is TGTGCCAGCAGTAAACGGACAGGGTTCGCGAACACCGGGGAGCTGTTTTTT.